Included here is one T cell receptor (beta chain) sequence, with context. In its sample, this clonotype comes out as large (0.1 to 1%). This clone's antigen is unknown. Base qualities are not at hand, and no much larger clone is one base apart. This specimen belongs to a study of esophageal squamous cell carcinoma under preoperative chemotherapy listed by TCRdb under 2018. Background for the entire study: TCR repertoires were profiled in both peripheral blood T cells and tumor-infiltrating lymphocytes. A few patients with primary esophageal squamous cell carcinoma were included in the cohort. The effects of paclitaxel-nedaplatin chemotherapy on T-cell receptor repertoires in patients with esophageal squamous cell carcinoma were assessed. Repertoires were compared between samples taken before and after paclitaxel-nedaplatin therapy.

Receptor amplification or capture employed PCR. The listed sequencing device is HiSeq X Ten. High-throughput sequencing was used to characterize the TCR repertoires. TCRdb passed the public sequencing reads through fastp at Q25 and MiXCR, retaining productive beta sequences. All rows with the same CDR3 protein become a single entry with the most common DNA and genes. Across this sample there are around 15,000 distinct CDR3 sequences, with about three fifths seen only once. In total, the top ten clones hold approximately 55% of the sample. Sequences MNHNS (CDR1) and SASEGT (CDR2) are obtained from the germline V gene. The CDR3 numbers 15 residues from cysteine through phenylalanine. Kept here is only the CDR3 DNA, which spans 45 bases and is read in frame from base 1. V is reduced by 0 bases and J by 6 bases, leaving a spacing of 13 bases between them. Results and caveats for the whole study, not just this receptor: A small cohort was used, with only four to six patients with esophageal squamous cell carcinoma being analyzed. After chemotherapy, peripheral T cells showed a significant rise in TCR diversity, whereas tumor-infiltrating lymphocytes did not. Immediate and substantial changes in clonotype frequency were induced by paclitaxel-nedaplatin therapy, and contraction rather than amplification was more likely to be observed among abundant clones. Tumor-infiltrating lymphocytes after treatment appeared to come partly from peripheral T cells migrating into the tumor, rather than solely from local clonal changes.

The time point label here, explained by the study, means: before preoperative PTX-NDP chemotherapy. Patients received paclitaxel-nedaplatin as preoperative chemotherapy before surgery. The chain is made from TRBV6-1 and TRBJ2-3, and possibly TRBD2, on 7 matching bases. This TCR was sampled from a human donor with esophageal squamous cell carcinoma. The donor label of this sample is uncertain. The sample was acquired from a patient given preoperative chemotherapy. The bases read TGTGCCAGCAGTGAAGCGGGGGGGGGCCACGATACGCAGTATTTT. The resulting protein is CASSEAGGGHDTQYF.